This T cell receptor beta chain was documented in a study of T cell responses to AZD1222 COVID-19 vaccine. Study-wide background: Second-dose groups at about 4 or about 12 weeks were pooled. Study-wide results and limits: It was only a handful of AZD1222 recipients who were seropositive at baseline. Of spike-specific TCRs, nearly half reportedly target regions left unmutated in variants. Without day 14 samples, only post-peak T cell repertoires were studied.

This table comes from immunoSEQ multiplex PCR, and its TCRdb copy is limited to in-frame clones, with some not included. The sample records fewer than 120,000 clones, about 85% being singletons. As concerns this clone: Its antigen remains unidentified.

V was cut by 2 bases and J by 0 bases, with 12 bases left in between. The CDR3 loop spans 16 amino acids. In germline, CDR1 is SGHTA, CDR2 FQGTGA. The TCR comes from an adult in good health. Sequencing used peripheral blood, obtained on day 0 of AZD1222 vaccination. The chain employs TRBV7-3 and TRBJ2-3; D uncertain. CDR3 protein: CASSLWASMSTDTQYF. CDR3 nucleotide sequence: TGTGCCAGCAGCTTATGGGCTAGTATGAGCACAGATACGCAGTATTTT.